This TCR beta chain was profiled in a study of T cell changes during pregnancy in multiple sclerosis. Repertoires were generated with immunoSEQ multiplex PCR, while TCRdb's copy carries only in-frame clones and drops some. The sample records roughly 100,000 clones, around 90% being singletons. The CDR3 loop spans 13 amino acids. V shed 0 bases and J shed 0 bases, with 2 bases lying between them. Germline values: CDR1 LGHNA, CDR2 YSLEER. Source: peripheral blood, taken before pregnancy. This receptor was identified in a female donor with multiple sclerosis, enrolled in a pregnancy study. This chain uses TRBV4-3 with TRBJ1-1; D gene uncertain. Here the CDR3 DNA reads TGCGCCAGCAGCCAAGACTTGAACACTGAAGCTTTCTTT. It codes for CASSQDLNTEAFF.